The present TCR beta chain was sequenced within a study of blood T cell repertoires in COVID-19. The V end was cut by 5 bases, the J end by 7 bases, with 15 bases between. CDR3 size: 14 residues. The germline V gene encodes CDR1 SGHVS and CDR2 FQNEAQ. In the original analysis: The assay estimated nucleated cells by amplifying reference gene primers. Clones were read by immunoSEQ multiplex PCR, and TCRdb kept only the in-frame ones, dropping some. V, J and clone size were drawn from that table, and D and trimming were deduced from the DNA. The data contain roughly 55,000 clones, about 86% of them singletons.

The chain links TRBV7-8 to TRBJ2-1; D may be TRBD2 (6 bases). Sequenced sample: peripheral blood. This TCR derives from a man aged 65 to 85 with active COVID-19. Written as DNA, the CDR3 is TGTGCCAGCAGCCCTAGGCGTGGGAGGAATGAGCAGTTCTTC. It translates to CASSPRRGRNEQFF. Looking up the rest from reference TRBV7-8 and TRBJ2-1 gives the full variable domain: GAGVSQSPRYKVAKRGQDVALRCDPISGHVSLFWYQQALGQGPEFLTYFQNEAQLDKSGLPSDRFFAERPEGSVSTLKIQRTQQEDSAVYLCASSPRRGRNEQFFGPGTRLTVL.